These 21 T cell receptor beta chains were sequenced from one sample in a study of PD-1 blockade in classical Hodgkin lymphoma. Each of the patients experienced relapse following autologous stem cell transplantation, and their brentuximab vedotin exposure differed. Investigators obtained CD8+ T cells from thawed PBMCs by magnetic negative selection. Data came from immunoSEQ multiplex PCR; TCRdb stores just in-frame clones and leaves some out. The sample gives about 7,900 clones, just over 85% of which show up once; approximately 22% is in the top ten. This material consisted of CD8+ T cells from blood, taken at baseline. The receptor source for this set is a human donor with classical Hodgkin lymphoma.

V is TRBV5-4 and J is TRBJ2-7; TRBD1 matches 8 bases. The CDR3 has 14 residues. Germline V gene sequence: CDR1 SGHNT, CDR2 YYREEE (reference sequence). J lost 2 bases, V lost 4 bases, and 5 bases had no gene match. The CDR3 region is CASSAGQGPYEQYF. CDR3 nucleotide sequence: TGTGCCAGCAGCGCCGGACAGGGTCCCTACGAGCAGTACTTC.

The gene calls are TRBV28 and TRBJ1-3, with D unclear. Germline values: CDR1 MDHEN, CDR2 SYDVKM. The CDR3 sequence is 13 residues long. V lost 6 bases to trimming and J lost 4 bases, with 10 bases between them. The DNA for the CDR3 is TGTGCCAGCAGAGAAGACCTAGGAAACACCATATATTTT. Protein: CASREDLGNTIYF.

This chain joins TRBV5-4 and TRBJ2-7, with unresolved D. The germline V gene encodes CDR1 SGHNT and CDR2 YYREEE (reference sequence). The CDR3 covers 11 residues. Trimming removed 4 bases from V and 5 bases from J, with 7 bases in between. Written as DNA, the CDR3 is TGTGCCAGCAGCCAAGGAGACGAGCAGTACTTC. Protein product: CASSQGDEQYF.

This chain joins TRBV7-2 and TRBJ1-6, with 8 bases identical to TRBD1. This CDR3 spans 17 amino acids. Trimming removed 3 bases from V and 10 bases from J; junction bases left unmatched: 14. The germline CDR1 and CDR2 sequences are SGHTA and FQGNSA. CDR3 bases: TGTGCCAGCAGCTTGGGAGACAGGGGTGTAGGGTACTCACCCCTCCACTTT. Protein product: CASSLGDRGVGYSPLHF.

The chain has TRBV21-1 and TRBJ1-5. TRBV21-1 is marked as a pseudogene. The CDR3 is 13 residues long. This CDR3 is CASSSMAAQPQHF. The DNA for the CDR3 is TGTGCCAGCAGCAGCATGGCGGCTCAGCCCCAGCATTTT.

This clone occurred a few times. The chain has TRBV19 and TRBJ1-5, with D uncertain. CDR3 length equals 18 residues. Germline CDR1 reads LNHDA; CDR2 reads SQIVND (reference sequence). With 1 base removed from V and 7 bases from J, the gap between germline ends came to 23 bases. The CDR3 DNA reads as TGTGCCAGTAGTATAGGAATACCGGGAAGGGCGAGTATACAGCCCCAGCATTTT. This translates into CASSIGIPGRASIQPQHF.

This clone was seen only a few times. The chain employs TRBV7-9 and TRBJ1-1; D may be TRBD1 (5 bases). V was trimmed by 5 bases and J by 1 base, leaving 17 bases between them. This CDR3 has 16 residues. CDR1 and CDR2 from the germline V gene are SEHNR and FQNEAQ (reference sequence). Here the CDR3 reads CASSDLVGDGNTEAFF. The CDR3 DNA sequence: TGTGCCAGCAGCGACTTAGTCGGGGACGGGAACACTGAAGCTTTCTTT.

The chain combines TRBV10-2 with TRBJ2-3; 8 bases line up with TRBD2. CDR3 length: 16 residues. In germline, CDR1 is WSHSY, CDR2 SAAADI. The ends lost 4 bases at V and 1 base at J; junction bases unmatched: 7. The CDR3, as DNA: TGCGCCAGCAGTGGTTCGGGGGGGTGGGGCACAGATACGCAGTATTTT. It codes for CASSGSGGWGTDTQYF.

The chain carries TRBV7-2 and TRBJ2-7; 7 positions match TRBD2. Germline V CDR1 and CDR2: SGHTA, FQGNSA. V trimming: 4 bases; J trimming: 4 bases; junction bases outside the gene matches: 7. The CDR3 extends over 14 amino acids. Here the CDR3 DNA reads TGTGCCAGCAGCTCCAAGACCGGGGGGTACGAGCAGTACTTC. Protein: CASSSKTGGYEQYF.

The chain employs TRBV7-9 and TRBJ2-5; 9 bases line up with TRBD1. This CDR3 has 15 residues. Trimming removed 3 bases from V and 2 bases from J; junction bases left unmatched: 4. The germline gives CDR1 SEHNR, CDR2 FQNEAQ (reference sequence). The CDR3: CASSFSGQGQETQYF. For the CDR3, the DNA is TGTGCCAGCAGCTTTTCTGGACAGGGGCAAGAGACCCAGTACTTC.

V is TRBV7-9 and J is TRBJ2-7; the match to TRBD2 covers 8 bases. Germline V lookup: CDR1 SEHNR, CDR2 FQNEAQ (reference sequence). V was pared by 7 bases and J by 5 bases, with 16 bases of the junction left unmatched. This CDR3 has 16 residues. The CDR3 is CASTNTGWSGSHEQYF. The DNA for the CDR3 is TGTGCCAGCACCAACACAGGTTGGAGCGGGAGTCACGAGCAGTACTTC. Combining the CDR3 with reference TRBV7-9 and TRBJ2-7 gives the whole variable domain DTGVSQNPRHKITKRGQNVTFRCDPISEHNRLYWYRQTLGQGPEFLTYFQNEAQLEKSRLLSDRFSAERPKGSFSTLEIQRTEQGDSAMYLCASTNTGWSGSHEQYFGPGTRLTVT.

The rearrangement joins TRBV7-9 to TRBJ2-3, with 9 bases that match TRBD1. Germline CDR1 and CDR2: SEHNR and FQNEAQ (reference sequence). CDR3 length equals 15 residues. The junction had 5 bases not matched to a gene; V was cut back by 5 bases and J by 2 bases. CDR3 bases: TGTGCCAGCAGCAGATGGGACAGGGACACAGATACGCAGTATTTT. Translated, it gives CASSRWDRDTDTQYF.

V and J are TRBV7-9 and TRBJ2-4, with D possibly being TRBD2 (5 bases). With 6 bases removed from V and 5 bases from J, the gap between germline ends came to 17 bases. Germline CDR1 is SEHNR and CDR2 is FQNEAQ (reference sequence). The CDR3 is 15 residues long. CDR3 in amino acids: CASSALGWRENIQYF. CDR3 in DNA: TGTGCCAGCAGTGCTTTGGGCTGGCGGGAAAACATTCAGTACTTC.

J is TRBJ2-5 and V is TRBV11-1; 12 bases are shared with TRBD2. CDR3 length: 17 amino acids. V lost 2 bases to trimming and J lost 3 bases; unmatched junction nucleotides: 7. CDR1 and CDR2 (germline): SGHAT, FQDESV (reference sequence). The CDR3 sequence is CASSLSLRLAGEETQYF. In nucleotides, the CDR3 is TGTGCCAGCAGCTTAAGTCTAAGACTAGCGGGAGAAGAGACCCAGTACTTC.

This clone is deemed large (0.1 to 1%). The V gene is TRBV27, the J gene TRBJ1-2, with a possible D match to TRBD1 (6 bases). The CDR3 consists of 13 residues. Germline CDR1 is MNHEY and CDR2 is SMNVEV (reference sequence). V was clipped by 4 bases and J by 4 bases, with 10 bases between them. Here the CDR3 reads CASSSQGSYGYTF. The CDR3 bases are TGTGCCAGCAGTTCTCAGGGGAGCTATGGCTACACCTTC.

The V call is TRBV4-1, the J call TRBJ1-1; D not resolved. V was clipped by 2 bases and J by 1 base, with 17 bases between them. The CDR3 is made up of 17 amino acids. CDR1 and CDR2 from the germline V gene are MGHRA and YSYEKL. The CDR3 DNA reads TGCGCCAGCAGCCAATCCCCGCCTGGCGGCACGAACACTGAAGCTTTCTTT. It codes for CASSQSPPGGTNTEAFF.

The chain joins TRBV7-6 to TRBJ2-7; D uncertain. Germline assignment: CDR1 SGHVS and CDR2 FNYEAQ. The V gene lost 3 bases and the J gene lost 2 bases, with 8 bases spanning the gap. CDR3 size: 13 residues. The CDR3 protein is CASSFDGTYEQYF. CDR3 coding DNA: TGTGCCAGCAGCTTCGACGGAACCTACGAGCAGTACTTC. Full variable domain (remainder filled in from reference TRBV7-6 and TRBJ2-7): GAGVSQSPRYKVTKRGQDVALRCDPISGHVSLYWYRQALGQGPEFLTYFNYEAQQDKSGLPNDRFSAERPEGSISTLTIQRTEQRDSAMYRCASSFDGTYEQYFGPGTRLTVT.

This clone was counted a few times. The chain employs TRBV19 and TRBJ1-1, with D hard to call. Trimming removed 3 bases from V and 1 base from J, with 3 bases in between. The V gene's germline CDR1 is LNHDA and CDR2 SQIVND (reference sequence). This CDR3 spans 12 amino acids. The CDR3 region is CASSMGNTEAFF. Written as DNA, the CDR3 is TGTGCCAGTAGTATGGGGAACACTGAAGCTTTCTTT.

The gene calls are TRBV6-5 and TRBJ2-3; no reliable D call. The V end lost 3 bases, the J end lost 0 bases, and 13 bases lay between the germline ends. Germline assignment: CDR1 MNHEY and CDR2 SVGAGI. CDR3 size: 16 residues. CDR3 in DNA: TGTGCCAGCAGTTATTCAGACACCTATAGCACAGATACGCAGTATTTT. This gives the protein CASSYSDTYSTDTQYF.

The chain joins TRBV5-1 to TRBJ2-2, with TRBD1 matching over 12 bases. CDR1 and CDR2 (germline): SGHRS, YFSETQ. V lost 0 bases to trimming and J lost 9 bases; unmatched junction nucleotides: 6. The CDR3 is 16 amino acids. The CDR3 loop reads CASSLGTGTGGRELFF. CDR3 in DNA: TGCGCCAGCAGCTTGGGAACCGGGACAGGGGGCCGGGAGCTGTTTTTT.

To note about this clone: Germline and junction disagree at one end, which may indicate a read error. This chain connects TRBV4-1 to TRBJ1-5; D uncertain. This CDR3 has 13 residues. Germline-derived CDR1 and CDR2 are MGHRA and YSYEKL. The CDR3 nucleotides are TGCGCCAGCAGTCAAGTGAGCAATCAGCCCCAGCATTTT. Translation gives CASSQVSNQPQHF.